The 26 T cell receptor beta chains presented below share a single source sample, sequenced in a study of T-cell memory formation after mild COVID-19 (dated by TCRdb to about 2021). To prepare the library, 5' RACE was applied. Data came from an Illumina NovaSeq 6000. TCRdb applied fastp at Q25 and MiXCR to the public reads, then kept only in-frame beta chains. Every distinct CDR3 protein forms one entry, paired with its most common genes and DNA. Here the sample has a few hundred thousand distinct CDR3 sequences; approximately 7.6% occur a single time. The biggest ten clones account for around a fifth of the sample. The sample was PBMCs or a T cell subset sorted from them (not recorded which). The receptors were gathered from a man younger than 30 who had mild COVID-19 (a few samples of this study predate the infection). The sample titles of this study are shuffled in the database, so cell type and time point are left out; the donor was told from shared clones.

This clonotype has more than one count but fewer than ten. CDR3 DNA sequence: TGTGCCAGCAGCTTAGCATCCGGGGCATACCCCCAGCATTTT. This gives the protein CASSLASGAYPQHF. The rearrangement links TRBV7-8 to TRBJ1-5, with TRBD1 as a possible D gene (5 bases). V was clipped by 0 bases and J by 10 bases, with 13 bases between them. This CDR3 has 14 residues. Germline lookup yields CDR1 SGHVS and CDR2 FQNEAQ.

This clonotype was observed a handful of times. The chain has TRBV19 and TRBJ1-1; no clear D gene. Trimming shortened V by 7 bases and J by 1 base, and 10 bases separated the two germline ends. The CDR3 length is 13 residues. CDR1 LNHDA and CDR2 SQIVND come from the germline V gene (reference sequence). The CDR3 protein is CASMRGWNTEAFF. CDR3 nucleotides: TGTGCCAGTATGAGAGGCTGGAACACTGAAGCTTTCTTT.

The chain is built from TRBV3-1 and TRBJ1-1; TRBD1 might be the D (5 bases). The CDR3 length is 15 residues. Trimming removed 4 bases from V and 0 bases from J, with 12 bases in between. The germline V gene encodes CDR1 LGHDT and CDR2 YNNKEL (reference sequence). The CDR3 nucleotides read TGTGCCAGCAGCCTATCCGGGGGTATGAACACTGAAGCTTTCTTT. Protein: CASSLSGGMNTEAFF.

The chain employs TRBV7-3 and TRBJ2-5; D remains unclear. This CDR3 comprises 13 residues. Germline lookup yields CDR1 SGHTA and CDR2 FQGTGA. Trimming cost V 3 bases and J 4 bases, with 9 bases left between them. The CDR3 DNA reads as TGTGCCAGCAGCTTTCTACCTGGAGAGACCCAGTACTTC. Encoded protein: CASSFLPGETQYF.

This clonotype was counted many times. This rearrangement joins TRBV30 to TRBJ1-6, with 8 bases fitting TRBD1. V trimming: 3 bases; J trimming: 10 bases; junction bases outside the gene matches: 11. CDR3 length: 15 amino acids. Germline assignment: CDR1 GTSNPN and CDR2 SVGIG (reference sequence). The DNA of the CDR3 is TGTGCCTGGAGCCTTCTGGACAGGGAAGACTCACCCCTCCACTTT. This codes for CAWSLLDREDSPLHF.

The V gene is TRBV12-3 or TRBV12-4, the J gene TRBJ2-3, with D perhaps matching TRBD2 (6 bases). The CDR3 spans 16 residues. V was clipped by 1 base and J by 0 bases, with 11 bases between them. The CDR3 loop reads CASSLGQGGSTDTQYF. The CDR3 nucleotides are TGTGCCAGCAGTTTAGGGCAGGGAGGAAGCACAGATACGCAGTATTTT.

The genes are TRBV12-2 and TRBJ1-5; the listed D gene, TRBD1, was not tested against the DNA. TRBV12-2 is termed a pseudogene. CDR3 length equals 14 residues. CDR3 sequence: CASRFEGKAQPQHF. The CDR3 DNA follows: TGTGCAAGTCGCTTTGAGGGGAAAGCTCAGCCCCAGCATTTT.

This chain joins TRBV5-1 and TRBJ2-2; perhaps TRBD1 as D (5 bases). Trimming cost V 5 bases and J 0 bases, with 17 bases left between them. The germline V gene encodes CDR1 SGHRS and CDR2 YFSETQ. The CDR3 is made up of 17 amino acids. CDR3 loop: CASRTHRINANTGELFF. The CDR3 nucleotides read TGCGCCAGCAGAACCCACAGGATTAACGCGAACACCGGGGAGCTGTTTTTT.

In its sample, this clonotype was seen many times. The chain couples TRBV5-1 to TRBJ2-5; TRBD1 or TRBD2 may be the D gene (5 bases each). The V and J ends lost 0 bases and 2 bases respectively, with 11 bases between them. CDR3 length: 15 amino acids. Germline V gene lookup returns CDR1 SGHRS and CDR2 YFSETQ. The CDR3 DNA reads as TGCGCCAGCAGCTTGGCGCCGGGGCCGCAAGAGACCCAGTACTTC. Its translation: CASSLAPGPQETQYF.

The V gene is TRBV28, the J gene TRBJ2-7; a weak D match, TRBD1 (6 bases). The germline V and J ends were trimmed by 11 bases and 5 bases, with 13 bases remaining between them. Germline loops: CDR1 MDHEN, CDR2 SYDVKM. This CDR3 comprises 11 residues. The chain's CDR3 is CAVQGRDEQYV. The CDR3 DNA follows: TGTGCCGTACAGGGTAGGGACGAGCAGTACGTC.

This clonotype has a handful of counts. The CDR3 region is CASAPTNSNQPQHF. CDR3 nucleotides: TGTGCCAGCGCGCCGACGAATAGCAATCAGCCCCAGCATTTT. J is TRBJ1-5 and V is TRBV2; D gene unclear. The CDR3 runs 14 residues. The V and J ends lost 8 bases and 0 bases respectively, with 11 bases between them. Germline V gene lookup returns CDR1 SNHLY and CDR2 FYNNEI.

This clonotype was counted a single time. A read error may account for a junction end that differs from germline. The chain is built from TRBV5-1 and TRBJ2-3; the D gene is possibly TRBD1 (7 bases). This CDR3 has 17 amino acids. Germline V gives CDR1 SGHRS, CDR2 YFSETQ. The CDR3 bases are TGCTCCAGCAGCCTACTTCAGGGGGGTCTGGGCACAGATACGCAGTATTTT. Translating gives CSSSLLQGGLGTDTQYF.

The sample holds a few counts of this clonotype. This chain joins TRBV20-1 and TRBJ1-2, with 10 bases identical to TRBD1. J gave up 8 bases and V 4 bases, and 4 bases lay outside the gene matches. The CDR3 runs 12 residues. Germline V CDR1 and CDR2: DFQATT, SNEGSKA (reference sequence). DNA of the CDR3: TGCAGTGCTACCGGGACAGGGGTCGGCTACACCTTC. Protein sequence: CSATGTGVGYTF.

This clonotype was seen a handful of times. The chain uses TRBV19 and TRBJ2-2, with 7 nucleotides matching TRBD1. V lost 3 bases, J lost 5 bases, and 6 bases stayed unmatched. The germline gives CDR1 LNHDA, CDR2 SQIVND (reference sequence). The CDR3 is 15 amino acids. In DNA, the CDR3 is TGTGCCAGTAGTATTGGGCCAGGGGGAACCGGGGAGCTGTTTTTT. Its protein is CASSIGPGGTGELFF.

This clonotype was seen more than once but under ten times. DNA of the CDR3: TGTGCCAGCAGCGTTACAGGCATCTATGGCTACACCTTC. It translates to CASSVTGIYGYTF. This chain joins TRBV11-2 and TRBJ1-2, with a weak D call TRBD1 (5 bases). CDR1 is SGHAT, CDR2 FQNNGV, per germline. This CDR3 spans 13 amino acids. Between the trimmed V and J ends, which lost 5 bases and 4 bases, there was a span of 11 bases. The whole variable domain, filled in from reference TRBV11-2 and TRBJ1-2, reads EAGVAQSPRYKIIEKRQSVAFWCNPISGHATLYWYQQILGQGPKLLIQFQNNGVVDDSQLPKDRFSAERLKGVDSTLKIQPAKLEDSAVYLCASSVTGIYGYTFGSGTRLTVV.

This clonotype was recorded a few times. This rearrangement joins TRBV5-1 to TRBJ2-7; D gene unclear. The CDR3 is made up of 14 amino acids. Per germline, CDR1 SGHRS and CDR2 YFSETQ. V was cut by 0 bases and J by 0 bases, with 7 bases left in between. The DNA of the CDR3 is TGCGCCAGCAGCTTGGGACGGAGCTCCTACGAGCAGTACTTC. It codes for CASSLGRSSYEQYF. The full variable domain, rest sourced from reference TRBV5-1 and TRBJ2-7, is KAGVTQTPRYLIKTRGQQVTLSCSPISGHRSVSWYQQTPGQGLQFLFEYFSETQRNKGNFPGRFSGRQFSNSRSEMNVSTLELGDSALYLCASSLGRSSYEQYFGPGTRLTVT.

The rearrangement uses TRBV5-1 and TRBJ2-1; 10 bases match TRBD2. The CDR3 extends over 14 amino acids. V dropped 4 bases and J dropped 6; count of bases not matched to a gene: 4. The germline V gene has CDR1 SGHRS and CDR2 YFSETQ. Written as DNA, the CDR3 is TGCGCCAGCAGCCTTAGCGGGGGGCCCAATGAGCAGTTCTTC. This encodes CASSLSGGPNEQFF.

The chain combines TRBV28 with TRBJ2-3; D gene unclear. The CDR3 extends over 15 amino acids. Per germline, CDR1 MDHEN and CDR2 SYDVKM. Between the trimmed V and J ends, which lost 7 bases and 0 bases, there was a span of 14 bases. DNA of the CDR3: TGTGCCAGCAACCCACCGGGCCCTAGCACAGATACGCAGTATTTT. Amino acid sequence: CASNPPGPSTDTQYF.

The table lists this clonotype with a few counts. The V and J genes are TRBV29-1 and TRBJ1-2; D ambiguous. This CDR3 comprises 11 residues. Trimming left V 4 bases short and J 7 bases short, with 10 bases between. CDR1 SQVTM and CDR2 ANQGSEA come from the germline V gene. The CDR3 sequence: CSVGRAGGYTF. CDR3 nucleotide sequence: TGCAGCGTTGGCCGGGCGGGTGGCTACACCTTC.

This clonotype came up a few times. The chain combines TRBV19 with TRBJ1-2; no clear D gene. Germline V gives CDR1 LNHDA, CDR2 SQIVND (reference sequence). V lost 2 bases and J lost 8, with 12 bases in between. The CDR3 spans 13 residues. In nucleotides, the CDR3 is TGTGCCAGTAGTATACCCCGGGAGCGCGGCTACACCTTC. Its translation is CASSIPRERGYTF. The full variable domain, its missing parts supplied by reference TRBV19 and TRBJ1-2, is DGGITQSPKYLFRKEGQNVTLSCEQNLNHDAMYWYRQDPGQGLRLIYYSQIVNDFQKGDIAEGYSVSREKKESFPLTVTSAQKNPTAFYLCASSIPRERGYTFGSGTRLTVV.

This clonotype was detected only a few times. CDR3: CASSLAPTAHPGANVLTF. Written as DNA, the CDR3 is TGTGCCAGCAGCTTAGCCCCGACAGCACACCCTGGGGCCAACGTCCTGACTTTC. The chain employs TRBV7-2 and TRBJ2-6; D may be TRBD1 (5 bases). Trimming removed 0 bases from V and 2 bases from J, with 14 bases in between. The CDR3 sequence is 18 residues long. Germline V gives CDR1 SGHTA, CDR2 FQGNSA. The full variable domain, its missing parts supplied by reference TRBV7-2 and TRBJ2-6, is GAGVSQSPSNKVTEKGKDVELRCDPISGHTALYWYRQSLGQGLEFLIYFQGNSAPDKSGLPSDRFSAERTGGSVSTLTIQRTQQEDSAVYLCASSLAPTAHPGANVLTFGAGSRLTVL.

CDR3 residues: CASRNYAGPNTEAFF. Written as DNA, the CDR3 is TGTGCCAGCAGAAACTACGCGGGGCCGAACACTGAAGCTTTCTTT. The rearrangement uses TRBV6-2 or TRBV6-3 and TRBJ1-1, with D possibly TRBD1 on 5 matching bases. CDR3 length: 15 residues. Germline CDR1 MNHEY, CDR2 SVGEGT. The V end lost 6 bases, the J end lost 1 base, and 15 bases lay between the germline ends.

The J gene is TRBJ2-1, the V gene TRBV12-3 or TRBV12-4; 8 nucleotides match TRBD1. Trimming took 5 bases from V and 7 from J; bases not matched to a gene: 7. The CDR3 spans 14 residues. DNA for the CDR3: TGTGCCAGCAGTCGACAGGGGTTGGGTAATGAGCAGTTCTTC. The encoded protein is CASSRQGLGNEQFF.

This chain links TRBV12-3 or TRBV12-4 with TRBJ1-2; 8 bases map to TRBD1. Trimming cost V 2 bases and J 7 bases; bases outside gene matches: 12. The CDR3 is made up of 16 amino acids. CDR3 coding DNA: TGTGCCAGCAGTTTACCGCCCGGACAGGGTTTGGGTGGCTACACCTTC. It specifies CASSLPPGQGLGGYTF.

The chain has TRBV25-1 and TRBJ2-7; TRBD2 aligns across 8 bases. Germline values: CDR1 MGHDK, CDR2 SYGVNS. V shed 3 bases and J 4 bases; nucleotides not matched to a gene: 11. CDR3 length equals 16 residues. The CDR3 here is CASSDDVRGDGYEQYF. The CDR3 DNA reads TGTGCCAGCAGTGATGATGTGCGGGGGGACGGGTACGAGCAGTACTTC.

This chain connects TRBV14 to TRBJ2-1; 10 positions match TRBD2. The germline CDR1 and CDR2 sequences are SGHDN and FVKESK. CDR3 length: 15 residues. The V and J ends lost 3 bases and 1 base, in that order; junction bases with no gene match: 0. The CDR3 DNA reads TGTGCCAGCAGCCATAGCGGGGGGTCCTACAATGAGCAGTTCTTC. It is translated as CASSHSGGSYNEQFF.